This TCR beta chain is from a study of human T cells and chemical hapten exposure. The CDR3 totals 13 residues. V lost 5 bases and J lost 6, with 13 bases in between. Germline V gene sequence: CDR1 MDHEN, CDR2 SYDVKM. A few counts support this clonotype. Its antigen is still unknown. A much larger clone differs by one base, so this may be a read error. Study-wide results and caveats: The number of TCRs over 1 in 1000 frequency stayed unchanged after DPC.

Total RNA was extracted from unfractionated whole blood. TCRdb itself ran the 5' RACE reads through MiXCR, one entry per CDR3 protein. Among 130,000 or so distinct CDR3 sequences, roughly 4% were seen once, and the ten largest hold over 1.1%. This sequence originates from a female donor in good health. The V gene is TRBV28, the J gene TRBJ1-2, with unresolved D. CDR3 amino acids: CASSPSRDDGYTF. CDR3 bases: TGTGCCAGCAGTCCGTCCCGTGACGATGGCTACACCTTC.